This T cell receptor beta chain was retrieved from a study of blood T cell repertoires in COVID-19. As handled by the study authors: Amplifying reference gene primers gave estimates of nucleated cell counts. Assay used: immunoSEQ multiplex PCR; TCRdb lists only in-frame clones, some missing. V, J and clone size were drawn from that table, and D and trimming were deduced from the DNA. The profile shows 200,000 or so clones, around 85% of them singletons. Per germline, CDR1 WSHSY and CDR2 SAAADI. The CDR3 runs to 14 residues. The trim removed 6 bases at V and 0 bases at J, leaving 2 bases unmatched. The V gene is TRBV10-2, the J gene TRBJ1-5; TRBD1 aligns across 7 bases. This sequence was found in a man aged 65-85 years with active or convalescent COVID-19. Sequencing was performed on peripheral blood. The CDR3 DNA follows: TGCGCCAGCAGGACAGGGAGTAGCAATCAGCCCCAGCATTTT. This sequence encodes CASRTGSSNQPQHF.